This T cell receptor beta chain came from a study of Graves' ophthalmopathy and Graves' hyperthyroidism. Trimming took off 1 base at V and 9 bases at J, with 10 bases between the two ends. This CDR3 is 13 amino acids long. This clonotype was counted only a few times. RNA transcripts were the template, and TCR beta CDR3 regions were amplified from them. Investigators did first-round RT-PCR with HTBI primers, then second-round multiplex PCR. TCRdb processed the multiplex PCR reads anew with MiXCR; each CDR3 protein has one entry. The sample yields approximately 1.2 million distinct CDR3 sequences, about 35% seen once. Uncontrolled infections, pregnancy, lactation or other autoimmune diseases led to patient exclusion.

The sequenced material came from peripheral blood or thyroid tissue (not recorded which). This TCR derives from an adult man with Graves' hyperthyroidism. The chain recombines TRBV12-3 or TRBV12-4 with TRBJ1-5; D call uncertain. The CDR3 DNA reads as TGTGCCAGCAGTTTAGGAAACAGCCGGCCCCAGCATTTT. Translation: CASSLGNSRPQHF.